This TCR beta chain was found in a study of shared clonotypes between healthy human individuals. Whole-study context: The donors, a couple of women and a few men, were aged 18 to 49. Plates per donor: three CD4 naive, three CD4 memory, two CD8 naive, one CD8 memory.

Comments on this clone: The antigen is unknown.

The data were produced by immunoSEQ multiplex PCR, yet TCRdb's version contains in-frame clones alone and is incomplete. The sample holds approximately 500,000 clones, 90% to 97% seen once. The germline CDR1 and CDR2 sequences are KGHSH and LQKENI. V was pared by 2 bases and J by 6 bases, with 6 bases of the junction left unmatched. The length of the CDR3 is 15 residues. Study-level results: Having only a few donors restricted how much genetic and exposure-history diversity was captured. Among non-shared clonotypes, generation probabilities were lower than among those shared by all four donors.

The chain is built from TRBV18 and TRBJ1-4, with 7 bases identical to TRBD1. This TCR came from a woman aged 30 to 39 in good health. Sequenced input: naive CD4+ T cells sorted from blood. Described subset: CD45RA+ positively selected. The CDR3: CASSPMTGRYEKLFF. Written as DNA, the CDR3 is TGTGCCAGCTCACCAATGACAGGGCGGTATGAAAAACTGTTTTTT.